Below, 19 T cell receptor beta chains from the same sample are listed, as sequenced in a study of OX40 agonist ivuxolimab in advanced cancers. The protocol was immunoSEQ multiplex PCR, while the TCRdb copy is restricted to in-frame clones and leaves out a portion. Among around 76,000 clones listed, over 85% were seen once. The source was CD4+ or CD8+ T cells sorted from blood, collected in a trial of the OX40 agonist ivuxolimab. These receptors all stem from an adult with an advanced solid tumor such as melanoma, head and neck, liver or kidney cancer.

The chain is built from TRBV4-3 and TRBJ1-5, with 7 bases that match TRBD1. V was pared by 0 bases and J by 6 bases, with 11 bases of the junction left unmatched. The CDR3 loop spans 17 amino acids. The V gene's germline CDR1 is LGHNA and CDR2 YSLEER. The CDR3 loop reads CASSQDLGGGLGQPQHF. The CDR3 DNA is TGCGCCAGCAGCCAAGATTTGGGAGGGGGCCTGGGTCAGCCCCAGCATTTT.

The DNA of the CDR3 is TGTGCCAGCAGCCGACAGGGAGGAAATCAGTACTTC. This codes for CASSRQGGNQYF. This chain connects TRBV7-9 to TRBJ2-4, with D tentatively TRBD1 (7 bases). Looked up from germline, CDR1 is SEHNR and CDR2 is FQNEAQ (reference sequence). This CDR3 is built from 12 residues. Trimming removed 5 bases at V and 12 bases at J, with 14 bases between.

The rearrangement links TRBV23-1 to TRBJ2-3, with 11 bases identical to TRBD1. TRBV23-1 is an ORF for which the function is uncertain. V shed 4 bases, J shed 1 base, and the junction held 7 bases outside the gene matches. The CDR3 consists of 17 residues. Here the CDR3 reads CASSPRTGGSGTDTQYF. DNA for the CDR3: TGCGCCAGCAGTCCGAGGACAGGGGGCAGTGGCACAGATACGCAGTATTTT.

This rearrangement joins TRBV6-4 to TRBJ2-1; D call uncertain. The CDR3 has 15 amino acids. Germline V CDR1 and CDR2: MRHNA, SNTAGT. V was cut by 6 bases and J by 0 bases, with 12 bases left in between. In DNA form, the CDR3 reads TGTGCCAGCAGCCGGACGGAGAGCTCCTACAATGAGCAGTTCTTC. Protein: CASSRTESSYNEQFF.

The chain joins TRBV4-3 to TRBJ2-1; D not resolved. In germline, CDR1 is LGHNA, CDR2 YSLEER. CDR3 length: 15 residues. The V gene lost 4 bases and the J gene lost 9 bases, with 19 bases spanning the gap. CDR3 DNA sequence: TGCGCCAGCAGCCCCTCAGACGGCCTACAAGGTGAGCAGTTCTTC. Amino acids: CASSPSDGLQGEQFF.

This sequence joins TRBV6-5 and TRBJ2-1; TRBD2 matches at 12 bases. The V and J ends lost 2 bases and 5 bases, in that order; junction bases with no gene match: 1. The germline CDR1 and CDR2 sequences are MNHEY and SVGAGI. The CDR3 length is 15 residues. The CDR3, as DNA: TGTGCCAGCAGTTACGGACTAGCGGGGAACAATGAGCAGTTCTTC. It specifies CASSYGLAGNNEQFF.

The V and J genes are TRBV7-9 and TRBJ1-5; no clear D. The length of the CDR3 is 19 residues. V gave up 1 base and J gave up 0 bases, with 19 bases separating them. Looked up from germline, CDR1 is SEHNR and CDR2 is FQNEAQ (reference sequence). The CDR3 here is CASSLDGGEWPYSNQPQHF. CDR3 nucleotides: TGTGCCAGCAGCTTAGATGGTGGGGAATGGCCTTATAGCAATCAGCCCCAGCATTTT.

The genes are TRBV28 and TRBJ1-4, with 10 bases matching TRBD1. The V gene's germline CDR1 is MDHEN and CDR2 SYDVKM. V was clipped by 7 bases and J by 8 bases; unmatched bases: 7. This CDR3 has 14 residues. CDR3 in DNA: TGTGCCAGCACCTTGGACAGGGGGATCGAAAAACTGTTTTTT. It encodes CASTLDRGIEKLFF.

This sequence joins TRBV27 and TRBJ2-7, with 7 bases that match TRBD1. The CDR3 spans 14 residues. The V gene's germline CDR1 is MNHEY and CDR2 SMNVEV (reference sequence). J lost 3 bases, V lost 3 bases, and 5 bases had no gene match. This CDR3 is CASSFSGQSYEQYF. CDR3 in DNA: TGTGCCAGCAGTTTTTCGGGACAGAGCTACGAGCAGTACTTC.

The chain employs TRBV6-5 and TRBJ2-3; D perhaps matches TRBD2 (6 bases). This CDR3 is 13 amino acids long. Germline V gene data show CDR1 as MNHEY and CDR2 as SVGAGI. Deletions cut 5 bases from V and 14 bases from J, with 20 bases between. DNA of the CDR3: TGTGCCAGCAGTCGAGCTGCGGGGCATCTTAGGTATTTT. Translation gives CASSRAAGHLRYF.

The gene calls are TRBV6-5 and TRBJ1-2; perhaps TRBD1 as D (6 bases). Germline V gene data show CDR1 as MNHEY and CDR2 as SVGAGI. CDR3 size: 13 residues. V shed 6 bases and J shed 3 bases, with 11 bases lying between them. CDR3 DNA: TGTGCCAGCAGGGGGGCGCGGCACTATGGCTACACCTTC. Protein product: CASRGARHYGYTF.

The chain joins TRBV7-6 to TRBJ2-1; no firm D call. CDR3 length: 14 amino acids. V was shortened by 5 bases and J by 6 bases, with 14 bases between the two germline ends. Looked up from germline, CDR1 is SGHVS and CDR2 is FNYEAQ. CDR3 sequence (DNA): TGTGCCAGCAGCCGCTTTGGGGTTAGCAATGAGCAGTTCTTC. It specifies CASSRFGVSNEQFF.

The chain has TRBV27 and TRBJ2-7; 8 bases are shared with TRBD2. With V trimmed by 2 bases and J by 4 bases, 4 bases remained unmatched. CDR1 is MNHEY, CDR2 SMNVEV, per germline (reference sequence). The CDR3 consists of 14 residues. The CDR3 DNA follows: TGTGCCAGCAGTTTAAAACTAGCGGCTTACGAGCAGTACTTC. Protein product: CASSLKLAAYEQYF.

The chain couples TRBV27 to TRBJ2-7, with a tentative D call TRBD1 (5 bases). CDR1 and CDR2 from the germline V gene are MNHEY and SMNVEV (reference sequence). The CDR3 totals 14 residues. Trimming shortened V by 2 bases and J by 2 bases, and 10 bases separated the two germline ends. CDR3 sequence: CASSLGQGPYEQYF. The CDR3 DNA sequence: TGTGCCAGCAGTTTAGGGCAGGGCCCCTACGAGCAGTACTTC.

The chain recombines TRBV4-1 with TRBJ1-4; D is uncertain. V lost 3 bases to trimming and J lost 14 bases, with 13 bases between them. The CDR3 totals 12 residues. Germline assignment: CDR1 MGHRA and CDR2 YSYEKL. The CDR3 DNA reads as TGCGCCAGCAGCCACCCCGAGGGTTGGCTGTTTTTT. It yields the protein CASSHPEGWLFF.

This CDR3 is CASSQVVAGLNTGELFF. CDR3 DNA: TGTGCCAGCAGCCAAGTTGTAGCGGGGCTTAACACCGGGGAGCTGTTTTTT. The chain combines TRBV4-2 with TRBJ2-2; 8 nucleotides agree with TRBD2. Germline assignment: CDR1 LGHNA and CDR2 YNFKEQ. V dropped 1 base and J dropped 2; count of bases not matched to a gene: 6. This CDR3 spans 17 amino acids.

This clone was counted once. The CDR3 loop reads CASSLLGNSNQPQHF. For the CDR3, the DNA is TGCGCCAGCAGCTTGCTAGGGAATAGCAATCAGCCCCAGCATTTT. The rearrangement joins TRBV5-1 to TRBJ1-5; no firm D call. Trimming shortened V by 1 base and J by 0 bases, and 8 bases separated the two germline ends. The CDR3 contains 15 residues. From germline, CDR1 is SGHRS and CDR2 YFSETQ.

This clone came up a few times. The rearrangement links TRBV19 to TRBJ1-1, with 9 bases lining up with TRBD1. From germline, CDR1 is LNHDA and CDR2 SQIVND (reference sequence). CDR3 length: 14 amino acids. With V trimmed by 4 bases and J by 5 bases, 5 bases remained unmatched. The CDR3 bases are TGTGCCAGTAGTACCGGGACAGGGTGGACTGAAGCTTTCTTT. Translated: CASSTGTGWTEAFF.

This rearrangement joins TRBV28 to TRBJ1-1; a possible D gene is TRBD1 (5 bases). V was clipped by 3 bases and J by 1 base, with 12 bases between them. The CDR3 extends over 15 amino acids. Germline-derived CDR1 and CDR2 are MDHEN and SYDVKM. CDR3 protein: CASSLPGGTNTEAFF. The CDR3 coding sequence is TGTGCCAGCAGTTTGCCTGGGGGGACGAACACTGAAGCTTTCTTT.